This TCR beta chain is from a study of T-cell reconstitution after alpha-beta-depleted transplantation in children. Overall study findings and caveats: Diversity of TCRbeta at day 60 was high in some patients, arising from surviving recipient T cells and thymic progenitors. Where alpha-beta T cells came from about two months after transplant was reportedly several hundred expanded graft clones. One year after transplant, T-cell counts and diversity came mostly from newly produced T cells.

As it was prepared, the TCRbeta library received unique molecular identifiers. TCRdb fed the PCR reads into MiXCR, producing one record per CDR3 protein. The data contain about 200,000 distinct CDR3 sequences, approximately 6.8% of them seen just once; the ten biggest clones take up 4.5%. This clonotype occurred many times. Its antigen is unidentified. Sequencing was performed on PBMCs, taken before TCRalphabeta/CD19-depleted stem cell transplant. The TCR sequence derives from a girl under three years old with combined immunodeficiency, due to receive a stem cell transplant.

The CDR3 is CASSYLGNFQFF. In nucleotides, the CDR3 is TGTGCCAGCAGTTACTTAGGGAATTTTCAGTTCTTC. The genes are TRBV5-6 and TRBJ2-1; unclear D gene. The CDR3 is 12 residues long. The V end lost 5 bases, the J end lost 13 bases, and 16 bases lay between the germline ends. The germline CDR1 and CDR2 sequences are SGHDT and YYEEEE.